A selection of T cell receptor beta chains follows, all from one sample in a study of OX40 agonist ivuxolimab in advanced cancers. TCRdb keeps only in-frame clones here, not all; method: immunoSEQ multiplex PCR. The top ten clones hold roughly 3.7% of a sample with about 58,000 clones, over 75% of them seen once. The material sequenced was CD4+ or CD8+ T cells sorted from blood, taken in a trial of the OX40 agonist ivuxolimab. The receptors shown here come from an adult with an advanced solid tumor such as melanoma, head and neck, liver or kidney cancer. CDR3s include the opening cysteine and the closing phenylalanine or tryptophan. Each record gives: J gene, V gene, CDR3 protein.

J gene: TRBJ2-3
V gene: TRBV5-5
CDR3 protein: CASSFRTSGGVRPDTQYF

J gene: TRBJ2-2
V gene: TRBV19
CDR3 protein: CASSIGAGTNTGELFF

J gene: TRBJ2-1
V gene: TRBV6-6
CDR3 protein: CASSSASDISNEQFF

J gene: TRBJ1-5
V gene: TRBV5-5
CDR3 protein: CASSHIWGNQPQHF

J gene: TRBJ1-2
V gene: TRBV20-1
CDR3 protein: CSASNYGYTF

J gene: TRBJ2-7
V gene: TRBV30
CDR3 protein: CAWSGEGGDEQYF

J gene: TRBJ2-5
V gene: TRBV9
CDR3 protein: CASSATTETQYF

J gene: TRBJ2-1
V gene: TRBV6-1
CDR3 protein: CASSEAHGWGGNEQFF

J gene: TRBJ1-5
V gene: TRBV28
CDR3 protein: CASSEIRQSNQPQHF

J gene: TRBJ1-1
V gene: TRBV14
CDR3 protein: CASSALSGFTEAFF

J gene: TRBJ2-7
V gene: TRBV6-5
CDR3 protein: CASSYSWTPYEQYF

J gene: TRBJ1-1
V gene: TRBV4-2
CDR3 protein: CASSRGQQNTEAFF

J gene: TRBJ1-2
V gene: TRBV19
CDR3 protein: CASSIEAYGYTF

J gene: TRBJ1-3
V gene: TRBV28
CDR3 protein: CASSLYVGEGSGNTIYF

J gene: TRBJ2-5
V gene: TRBV9
CDR3 protein: CASSVGLAGGDRETQYF

J gene: TRBJ1-3
V gene: TRBV4-1
CDR3 protein: CASSLDRGAGNTIYF

J gene: TRBJ2-3
V gene: TRBV30
CDR3 protein: CAWRLQGTDTQYF

J gene: TRBJ1-4
V gene: TRBV10-2
CDR3 protein: CASSEQATAEKLFF

J gene: TRBJ2-5
V gene: TRBV19
CDR3 protein: CASSPRRDRGETQYF

J gene: TRBJ2-7
V gene: TRBV28
CDR3 protein: CASSLLDRTGGFEQYF

J gene: TRBJ2-3
V gene: TRBV5-1
CDR3 protein: CASSFGLALTDTQYF

J gene: TRBJ2-1
V gene: TRBV27
CDR3 protein: CASSLLGSPVMYEQFF

J gene: TRBJ2-7
V gene: TRBV5-1
CDR3 protein: CASSPVAGGSYEQYF

J gene: TRBJ1-1
V gene: TRBV20-1
CDR3 protein: CSARLGTEAFF

J gene: TRBJ1-5
V gene: TRBV4-1
CDR3 protein: CASSLDYLPGHISNQPQHF

J gene: TRBJ2-5
V gene: TRBV18
CDR3 protein: CASSPRLAGTQETQYF

J gene: TRBJ2-2
V gene: TRBV7-9
CDR3 protein: CASSTTGATGELFF

J gene: TRBJ1-3
V gene: TRBV6-1
CDR3 protein: CASSEALAGTSGNTIYF

J gene: TRBJ1-5
V gene: TRBV28
CDR3 protein: CASSFSEGVSNQPQHF

J gene: TRBJ1-2
V gene: TRBV2
CDR3 protein: CASSIRNYGYTF

J gene: TRBJ2-7
V gene: TRBV9
CDR3 protein: CASSEAGDEQYF